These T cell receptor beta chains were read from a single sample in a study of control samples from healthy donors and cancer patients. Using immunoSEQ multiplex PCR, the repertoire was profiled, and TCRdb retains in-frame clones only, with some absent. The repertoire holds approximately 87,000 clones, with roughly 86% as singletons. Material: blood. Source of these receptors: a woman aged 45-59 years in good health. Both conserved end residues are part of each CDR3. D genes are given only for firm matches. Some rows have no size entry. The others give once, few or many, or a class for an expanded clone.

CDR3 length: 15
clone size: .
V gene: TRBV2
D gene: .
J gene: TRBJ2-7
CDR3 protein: CASKRSGDPSYEQYF
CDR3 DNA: TGTGCCAGTAAACGATCTGGCGACCCCTCCTACGAGCAGTACTTC

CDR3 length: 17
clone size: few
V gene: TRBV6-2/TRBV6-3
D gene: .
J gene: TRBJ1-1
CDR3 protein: CASSHSEAQGWRTEAFF
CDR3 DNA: TGTGCCAGCAGTCATAGCGAAGCACAGGGTTGGCGCACTGAAGCTTTCTTT

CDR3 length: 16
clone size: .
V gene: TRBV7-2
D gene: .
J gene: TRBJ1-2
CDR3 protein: CASSLSSAGVDYGYTF
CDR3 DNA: TGTGCCAGCAGCTTAAGTTCAGCAGGGGTTGACTATGGCTACACCTTC

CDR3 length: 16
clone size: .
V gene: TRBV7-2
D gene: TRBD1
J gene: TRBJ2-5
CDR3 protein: CASSLVSVRGQETQYF
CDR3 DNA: TGTGCCAGCAGCTTAGTTTCTGTGAGGGGGCAGGAGACCCAGTACTTC

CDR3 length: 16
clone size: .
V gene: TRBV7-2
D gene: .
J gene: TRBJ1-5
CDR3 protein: CASSSRFSDSNQPQHF
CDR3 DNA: TGTGCCAGCAGCTCCAGATTTTCGGACAGCAATCAGCCCCAGCATTTT

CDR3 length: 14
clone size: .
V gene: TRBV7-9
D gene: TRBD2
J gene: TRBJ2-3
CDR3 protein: CASSFSSGRDTQYF
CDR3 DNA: TGTGCCAGCAGCTTCTCTAGCGGGAGAGATACGCAGTATTTT

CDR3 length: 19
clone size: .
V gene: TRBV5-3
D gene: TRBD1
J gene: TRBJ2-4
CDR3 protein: CARSLSSNRGVSAKNIQYF
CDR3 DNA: TGTGCCAGAAGCTTGTCCAGTAACAGGGGGGTTTCTGCCAAAAACATTCAGTACTTC

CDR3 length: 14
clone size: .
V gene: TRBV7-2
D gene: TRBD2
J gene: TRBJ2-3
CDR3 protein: CASRRGGNTDTQYF
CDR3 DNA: TGTGCCTCCCGGCGGGGGGGTAACACAGATACGCAGTATTTT

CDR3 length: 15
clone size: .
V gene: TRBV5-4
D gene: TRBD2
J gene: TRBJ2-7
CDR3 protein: CASSALTSGDYEQYF
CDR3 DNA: TGTGCCAGCAGCGCGCTGACTAGCGGAGACTACGAGCAGTACTTC

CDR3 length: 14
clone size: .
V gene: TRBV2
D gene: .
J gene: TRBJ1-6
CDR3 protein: CASSVEREVSPLHF
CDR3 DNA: TGTGCCAGCAGTGTGGAAAGGGAGGTATCACCCCTCCACTTT

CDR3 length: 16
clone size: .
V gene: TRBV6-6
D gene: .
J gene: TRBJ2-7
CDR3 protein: CASSTTDGGPTYEQYF
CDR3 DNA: TGTGCCAGCAGTACTACTGATGGAGGGCCTACCTACGAGCAGTACTTC

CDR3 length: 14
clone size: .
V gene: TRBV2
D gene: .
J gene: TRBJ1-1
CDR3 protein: CASSPGRVRGEAFF
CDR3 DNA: TGTGCCAGCAGTCCCGGCAGGGTACGTGGTGAAGCTTTCTTT

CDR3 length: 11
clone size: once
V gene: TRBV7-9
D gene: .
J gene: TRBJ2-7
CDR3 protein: CASSLIHEQYF
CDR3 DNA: TGTGCCAGCAGCTTAATCCACGAGCAGTACTTC

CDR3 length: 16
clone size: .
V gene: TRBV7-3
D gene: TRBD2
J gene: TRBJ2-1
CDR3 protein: CASSPQGLAGKNEQFF
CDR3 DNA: TGTGCCAGCAGCCCCCAGGGACTAGCGGGGAAAAATGAGCAGTTCTTC

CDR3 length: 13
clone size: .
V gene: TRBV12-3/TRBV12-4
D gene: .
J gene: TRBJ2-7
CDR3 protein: CASTWTGGYEQYF
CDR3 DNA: TGTGCCAGCACCTGGACCGGCGGCTACGAGCAGTACTTC

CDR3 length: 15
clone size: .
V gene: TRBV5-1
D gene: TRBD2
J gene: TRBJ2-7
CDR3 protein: CASSFGREGAYEQYF
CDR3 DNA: TGCGCCAGCAGCTTTGGGCGGGAGGGCGCCTACGAGCAGTACTTC

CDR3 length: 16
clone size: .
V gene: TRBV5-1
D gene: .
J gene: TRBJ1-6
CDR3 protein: CASSLEGSSYNSPLHF
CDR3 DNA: TGCGCCAGCAGCTTGGAGGGGAGCTCCTATAATTCACCCCTCCACTTT

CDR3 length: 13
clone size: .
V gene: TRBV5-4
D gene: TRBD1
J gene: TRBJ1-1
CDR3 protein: CASSPDRVTEAFF
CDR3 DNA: TGTGCCAGCAGCCCAGACAGGGTCACTGAAGCTTTCTTT

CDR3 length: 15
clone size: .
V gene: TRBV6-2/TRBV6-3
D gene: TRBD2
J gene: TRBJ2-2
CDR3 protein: CASSRLAGVAGELFF
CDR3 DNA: TGTGCCAGCAGTCGACTAGCGGGGGTGGCCGGGGAGCTGTTTTTT

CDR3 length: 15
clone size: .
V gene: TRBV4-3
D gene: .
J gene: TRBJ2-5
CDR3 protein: CASSQDGHIGETQYF
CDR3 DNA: TGCGCCAGCAGCCAAGATGGACACATCGGCGAGACCCAGTACTTC

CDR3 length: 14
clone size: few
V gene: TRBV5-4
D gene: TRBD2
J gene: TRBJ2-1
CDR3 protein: CASSPATSGFEQFF
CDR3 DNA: TGTGCCAGCAGCCCGGCTACTAGCGGTTTTGAGCAGTTCTTC

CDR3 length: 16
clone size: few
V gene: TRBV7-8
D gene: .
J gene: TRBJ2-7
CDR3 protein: CASSLAGSQRGYEQYF
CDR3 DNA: TGTGCCAGCAGCTTAGCGGGTAGTCAGAGGGGCTACGAGCAGTACTTC

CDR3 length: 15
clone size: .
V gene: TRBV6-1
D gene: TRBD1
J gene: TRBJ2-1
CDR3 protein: CASSDTGTGANEQFF
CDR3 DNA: TGTGCCAGCAGTGACACCGGGACAGGGGCCAATGAGCAGTTCTTC

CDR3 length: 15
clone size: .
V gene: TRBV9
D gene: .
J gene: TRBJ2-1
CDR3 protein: CASSGLLFPYNEQFF
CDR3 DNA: TGTGCCAGCAGCGGTCTACTATTTCCCTACAATGAGCAGTTCTTC

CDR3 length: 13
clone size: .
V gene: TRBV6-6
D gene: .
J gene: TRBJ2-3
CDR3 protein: CASSYPDPNTQYF
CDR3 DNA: TGTGCCAGCAGTTACCCGGACCCCAATACGCAGTATTTT

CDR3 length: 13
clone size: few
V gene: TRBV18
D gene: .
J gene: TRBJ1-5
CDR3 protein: CASSPAEDQPQHF
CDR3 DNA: TGTGCCAGCTCACCAGCGGAGGATCAGCCCCAGCATTTT

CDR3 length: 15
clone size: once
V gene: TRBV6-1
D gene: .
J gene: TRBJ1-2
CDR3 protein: CASSEYEGTNYGYTF
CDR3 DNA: TGTGCCAGCAGTGAATATGAGGGAACTAACTATGGCTACACCTTC

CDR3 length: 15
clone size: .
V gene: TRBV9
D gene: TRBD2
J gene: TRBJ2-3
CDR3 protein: CASSRLAGGTDTQYF
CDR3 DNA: TGTGCCAGCAGCCGACTAGCGGGGGGGACAGATACGCAGTATTTT

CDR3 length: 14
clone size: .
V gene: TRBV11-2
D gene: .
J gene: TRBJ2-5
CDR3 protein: CASSQTTVQEAQYF
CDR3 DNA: TGTGCCAGCAGCCAAACGACAGTACAAGAGGCCCAGTACTTC

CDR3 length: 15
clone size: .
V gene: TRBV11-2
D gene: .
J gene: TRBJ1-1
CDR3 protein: CASSLGGAVNTEAFF
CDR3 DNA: TGTGCCAGCAGCTTAGGTGGGGCAGTGAACACTGAAGCTTTCTTT

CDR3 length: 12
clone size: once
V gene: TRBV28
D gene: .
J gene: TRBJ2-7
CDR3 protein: CATRQGSYEQYF
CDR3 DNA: TGTGCCACGAGGCAGGGATCCTACGAGCAGTACTTC

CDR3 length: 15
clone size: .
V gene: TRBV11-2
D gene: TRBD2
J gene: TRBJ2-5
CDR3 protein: CASSPLAGEWETQYF
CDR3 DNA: TGTGCCAGCAGTCCTCTAGCGGGAGAATGGGAGACCCAGTACTTC

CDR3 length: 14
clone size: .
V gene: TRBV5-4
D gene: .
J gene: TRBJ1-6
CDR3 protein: CASSLSDSNSPLHF
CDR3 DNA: TGTGCCAGCAGCTTGTCCGACAGCAATTCACCCCTCCACTTT

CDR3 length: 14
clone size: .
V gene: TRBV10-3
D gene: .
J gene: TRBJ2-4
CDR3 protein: CAISGGGLENIQYF
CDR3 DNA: TGTGCCATCAGTGGAGGGGGGCTCGAAAACATTCAGTACTTC

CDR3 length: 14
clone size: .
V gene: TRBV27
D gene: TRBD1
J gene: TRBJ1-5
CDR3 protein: CASSFSTGAQPQHF
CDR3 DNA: TGTGCCAGCAGTTTTTCCACAGGGGCTCAGCCCCAGCATTTT

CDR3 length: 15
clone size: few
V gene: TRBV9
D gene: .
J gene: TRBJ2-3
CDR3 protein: CASSVLASSTDTQYF
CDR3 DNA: TGTGCCAGCAGCGTACTAGCGTCAAGCACAGATACGCAGTATTTT

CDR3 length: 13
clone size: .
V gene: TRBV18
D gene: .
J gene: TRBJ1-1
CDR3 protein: CASSPGQNTEAFF
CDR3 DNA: TGTGCCAGCTCACCGGGGCAGAACACTGAAGCTTTCTTT

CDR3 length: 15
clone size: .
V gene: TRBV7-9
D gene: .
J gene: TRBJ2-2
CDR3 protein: CASTLERGPTGELFF
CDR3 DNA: TGTGCCAGCACCTTGGAACGGGGGCCCACCGGGGAGCTGTTTTTT

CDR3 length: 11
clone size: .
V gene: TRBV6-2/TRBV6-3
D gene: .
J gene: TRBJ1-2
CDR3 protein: CASSYSSGRTF
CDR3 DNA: TGTGCCAGCAGTTACTCGAGTGGGCGCACCTTC

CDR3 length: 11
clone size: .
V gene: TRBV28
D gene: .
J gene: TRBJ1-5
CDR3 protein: CASSHLGLRHF
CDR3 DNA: TGTGCCAGCAGCCACCTGGGGTTGCGACATTTT

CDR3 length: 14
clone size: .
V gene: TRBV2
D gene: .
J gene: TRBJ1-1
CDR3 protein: CASSVQNMNTEAFF
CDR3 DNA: TGTGCCAGCAGTGTACAGAACATGAACACTGAAGCTTTCTTT

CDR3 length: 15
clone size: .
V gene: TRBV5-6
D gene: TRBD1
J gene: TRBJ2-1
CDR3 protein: CASSPYSDRVNEQFF
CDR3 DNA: TGTGCCAGCAGCCCCTACTCAGACAGGGTCAATGAGCAGTTCTTC

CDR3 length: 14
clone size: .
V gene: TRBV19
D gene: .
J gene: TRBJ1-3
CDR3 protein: CASSILDSGNTIYF
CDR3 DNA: TGTGCCAGTAGTATTTTGGACTCTGGAAACACCATATATTTT

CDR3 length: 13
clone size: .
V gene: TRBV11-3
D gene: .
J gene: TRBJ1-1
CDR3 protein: CASSLVENTEAFF
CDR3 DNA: TGTGCCAGCAGCTTAGTAGAGAACACTGAAGCTTTCTTT

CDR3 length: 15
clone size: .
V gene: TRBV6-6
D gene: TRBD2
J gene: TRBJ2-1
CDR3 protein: CASIGAGGEYNEQFF
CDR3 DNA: TGTGCCAGCATAGGTGCGGGAGGGGAATACAATGAGCAGTTCTTC

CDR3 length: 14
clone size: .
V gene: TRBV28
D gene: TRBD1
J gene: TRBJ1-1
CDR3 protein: CASEGAPVDTEAFF
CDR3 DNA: TGTGCCAGTGAGGGGGCGCCGGTTGACACTGAAGCTTTCTTT

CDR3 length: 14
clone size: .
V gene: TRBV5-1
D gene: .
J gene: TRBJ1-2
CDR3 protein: CASSVSDSDYGYTF
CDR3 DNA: TGCGCCAGCAGTGTTTCAGATTCTGACTATGGCTACACCTTC

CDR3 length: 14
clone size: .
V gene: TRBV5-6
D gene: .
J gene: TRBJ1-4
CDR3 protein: CASSLPGTREKLFF
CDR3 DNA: TGTGCCAGCAGCTTGCCCGGGACAAGGGAAAAACTGTTTTTT

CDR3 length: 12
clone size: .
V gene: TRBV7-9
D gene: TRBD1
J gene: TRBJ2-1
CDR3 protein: CASSPDRGVQFF
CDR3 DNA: TGTGCCAGCAGCCCAGACAGGGGCGTGCAGTTCTTC

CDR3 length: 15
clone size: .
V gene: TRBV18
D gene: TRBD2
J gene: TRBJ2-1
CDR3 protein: CASSPLAGRDNEQFF
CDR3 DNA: TGTGCCAGCTCACCGTTGGCGGGGAGGGACAATGAGCAGTTCTTC

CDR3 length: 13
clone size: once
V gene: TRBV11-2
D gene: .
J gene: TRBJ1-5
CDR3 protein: CASSFTGIGPQHF
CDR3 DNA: TGTGCCAGCAGCTTTACAGGGATCGGGCCCCAGCATTTT